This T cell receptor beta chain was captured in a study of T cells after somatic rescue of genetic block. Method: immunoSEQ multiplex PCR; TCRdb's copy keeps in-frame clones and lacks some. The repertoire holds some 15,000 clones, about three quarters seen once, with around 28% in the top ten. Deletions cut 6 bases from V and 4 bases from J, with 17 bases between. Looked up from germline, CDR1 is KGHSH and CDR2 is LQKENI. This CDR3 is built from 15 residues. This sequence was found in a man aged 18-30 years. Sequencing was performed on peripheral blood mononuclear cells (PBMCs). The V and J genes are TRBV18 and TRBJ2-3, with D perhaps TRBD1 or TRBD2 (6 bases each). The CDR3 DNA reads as TGTGCCAGCTCCAACCAACAGGGAGGATCAGATACGCAGTATTTT. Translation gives CASSNQQGGSDTQYF.